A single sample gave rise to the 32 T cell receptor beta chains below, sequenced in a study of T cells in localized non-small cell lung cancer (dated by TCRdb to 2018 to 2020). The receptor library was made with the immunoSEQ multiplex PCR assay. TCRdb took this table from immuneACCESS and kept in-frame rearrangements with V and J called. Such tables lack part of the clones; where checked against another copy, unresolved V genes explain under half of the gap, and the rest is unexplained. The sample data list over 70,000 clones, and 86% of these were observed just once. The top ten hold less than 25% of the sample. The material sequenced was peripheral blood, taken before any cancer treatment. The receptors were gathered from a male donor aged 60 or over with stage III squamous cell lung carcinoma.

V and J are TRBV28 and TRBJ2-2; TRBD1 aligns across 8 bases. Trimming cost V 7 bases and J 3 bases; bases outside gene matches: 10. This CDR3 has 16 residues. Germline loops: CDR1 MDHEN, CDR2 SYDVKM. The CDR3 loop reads CASIPPRDRYTGELFF. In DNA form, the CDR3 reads TGTGCCAGCATCCCTCCCCGGGACAGGTACACCGGGGAGCTGTTTTTT.

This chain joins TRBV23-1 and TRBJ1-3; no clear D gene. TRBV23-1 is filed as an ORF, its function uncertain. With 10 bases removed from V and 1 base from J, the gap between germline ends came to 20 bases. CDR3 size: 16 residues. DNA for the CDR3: TGCGCCATCACCACAAAAGCCCTCCTTTCTGGAAACACCATATATTTT. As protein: CAITTKALLSGNTIYF.

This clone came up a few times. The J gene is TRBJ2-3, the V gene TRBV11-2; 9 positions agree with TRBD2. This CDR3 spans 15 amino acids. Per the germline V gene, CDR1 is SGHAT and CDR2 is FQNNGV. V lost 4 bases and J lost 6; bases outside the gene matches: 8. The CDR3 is CASSSRTSVEDTQYF. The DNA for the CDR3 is TGTGCCAGCAGCTCGAGGACTAGCGTGGAGGATACGCAGTATTTT.

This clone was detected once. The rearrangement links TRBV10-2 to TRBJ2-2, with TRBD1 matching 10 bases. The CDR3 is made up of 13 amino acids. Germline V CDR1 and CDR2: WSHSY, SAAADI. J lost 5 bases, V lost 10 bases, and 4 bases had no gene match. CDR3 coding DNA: TGCGCCACTCCGGGACAGGGGACCGGGGAGCTGTTTTTT. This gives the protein CATPGQGTGELFF.

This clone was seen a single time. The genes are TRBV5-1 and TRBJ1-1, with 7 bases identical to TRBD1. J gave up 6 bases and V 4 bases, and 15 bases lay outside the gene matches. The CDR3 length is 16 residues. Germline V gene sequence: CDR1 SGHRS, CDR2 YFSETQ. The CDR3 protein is CASSARQGPRMAEAFF. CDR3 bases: TGCGCCAGCAGCGCAAGACAGGGACCCCGTATGGCTGAAGCTTTCTTT.

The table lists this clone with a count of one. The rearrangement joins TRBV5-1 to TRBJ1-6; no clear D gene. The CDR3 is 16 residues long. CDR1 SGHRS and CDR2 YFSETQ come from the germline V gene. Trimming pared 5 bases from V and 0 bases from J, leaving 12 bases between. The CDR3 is CASRSTASSYNSPLHF. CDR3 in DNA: TGCGCCAGCAGGAGTACTGCGAGCTCCTATAATTCACCCCTCCACTTT.

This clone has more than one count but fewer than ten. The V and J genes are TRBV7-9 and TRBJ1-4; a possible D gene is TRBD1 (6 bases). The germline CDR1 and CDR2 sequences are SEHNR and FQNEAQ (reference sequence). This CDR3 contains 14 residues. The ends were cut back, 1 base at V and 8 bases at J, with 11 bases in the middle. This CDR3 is CASSLDWGREKLFF. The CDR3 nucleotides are TGTGCCAGCAGCTTAGACTGGGGGCGAGAAAAACTGTTTTTT.

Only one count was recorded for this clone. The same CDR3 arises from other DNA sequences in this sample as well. The CDR3 nucleotides read TGCGCCAGCAGCTTGGTGGGGGGCCGGGTAAATGAGCAGTTCTTC. Translating it yields CASSLVGGRVNEQFF. The chain is built from TRBV5-1 and TRBJ2-1; D could derive from TRBD1 or TRBD2 (6 bases each). The V gene's germline CDR1 is SGHRS and CDR2 YFSETQ. The V end was cut by 0 bases, the J end by 7 bases, with 14 bases between. The CDR3 totals 15 residues.

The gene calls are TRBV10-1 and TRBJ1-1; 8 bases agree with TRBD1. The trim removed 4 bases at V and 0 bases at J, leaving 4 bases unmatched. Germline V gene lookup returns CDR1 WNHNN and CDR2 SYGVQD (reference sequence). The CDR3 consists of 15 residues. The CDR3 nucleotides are TGCGCCAGCAGTGGCCGGGGACAGGTGAACACTGAAGCTTTCTTT. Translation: CASSGRGQVNTEAFF.

The chain's CDR3 is CASDGPGDSGNTIYF. In DNA form, the CDR3 reads TGTGCCAGCGATGGGCCAGGAGACTCTGGAAACACCATATATTTT. The J gene is TRBJ1-3, the V gene TRBV6-6; D unresolved. The CDR3 is made up of 15 amino acids. The germline V gene has CDR1 MNHNY and CDR2 SVGAGI (reference sequence). V was pared by 8 bases and J by 0 bases, with 14 bases between.

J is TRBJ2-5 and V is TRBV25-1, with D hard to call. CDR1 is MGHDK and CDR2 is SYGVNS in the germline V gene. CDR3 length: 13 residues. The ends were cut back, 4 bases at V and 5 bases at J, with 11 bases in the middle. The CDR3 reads CASSGNYYETQYF. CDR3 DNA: TGTGCCAGCAGTGGGAACTATTACGAGACCCAGTACTTC.

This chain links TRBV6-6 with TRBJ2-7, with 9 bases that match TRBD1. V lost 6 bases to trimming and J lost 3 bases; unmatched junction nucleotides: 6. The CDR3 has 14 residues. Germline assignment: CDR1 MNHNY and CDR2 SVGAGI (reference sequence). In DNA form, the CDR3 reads TGTGCCAGCAGCCGACAGGGGGGACTCTACGAGCAGTACGTC. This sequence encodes CASSRQGGLYEQYV.

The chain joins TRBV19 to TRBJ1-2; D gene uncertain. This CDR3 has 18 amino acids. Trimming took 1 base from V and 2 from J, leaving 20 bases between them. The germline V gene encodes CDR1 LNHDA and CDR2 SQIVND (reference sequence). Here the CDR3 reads CASSIGNIFRDSNYGYTF. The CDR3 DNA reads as TGTGCCAGTAGTATAGGAAACATCTTCAGAGATTCAAACTATGGCTACACCTTC.

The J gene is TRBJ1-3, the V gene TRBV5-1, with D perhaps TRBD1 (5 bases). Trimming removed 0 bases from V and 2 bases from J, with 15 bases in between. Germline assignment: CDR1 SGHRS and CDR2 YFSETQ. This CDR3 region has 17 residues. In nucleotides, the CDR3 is TGCGCCAGCAGCTTGGACGGGGCCACGGACCCTGGAAACACCATATATTTT. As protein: CASSLDGATDPGNTIYF.

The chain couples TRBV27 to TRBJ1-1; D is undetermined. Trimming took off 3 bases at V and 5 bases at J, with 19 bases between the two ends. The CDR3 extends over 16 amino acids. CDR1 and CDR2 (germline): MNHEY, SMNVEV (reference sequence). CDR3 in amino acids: CASSLGSLVGRTEAFF. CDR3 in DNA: TGTGCCAGCAGTTTGGGGAGCTTAGTAGGGAGAACTGAAGCTTTCTTT.

CDR3 in amino acids: CASSFGQRDYGYTF. The CDR3, as DNA: TGTGCCAGCAGTTTCGGACAGAGAGACTATGGCTACACCTTC. This rearrangement joins TRBV28 to TRBJ1-2; D may be TRBD1 (6 bases). The CDR3 is 14 residues long. The germline CDR1 and CDR2 sequences are MDHEN and SYDVKM. V shed 3 bases and J shed 3 bases, with 11 bases lying between them.

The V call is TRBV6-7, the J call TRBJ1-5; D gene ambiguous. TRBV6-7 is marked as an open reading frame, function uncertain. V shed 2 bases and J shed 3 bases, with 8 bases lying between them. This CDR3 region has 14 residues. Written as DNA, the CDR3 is TGTGCCAGCAGTTACGAACGGCTCAATCAGCCCCAGCATTTT. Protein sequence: CASSYERLNQPQHF.

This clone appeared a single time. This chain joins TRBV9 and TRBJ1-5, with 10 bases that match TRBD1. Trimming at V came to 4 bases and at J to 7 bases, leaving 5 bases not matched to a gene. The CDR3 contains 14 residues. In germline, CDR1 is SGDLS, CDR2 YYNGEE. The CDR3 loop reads CASSSTGGRQPQHF. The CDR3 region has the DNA TGTGCCAGCAGCTCGACAGGGGGCCGCCAGCCCCAGCATTTT.

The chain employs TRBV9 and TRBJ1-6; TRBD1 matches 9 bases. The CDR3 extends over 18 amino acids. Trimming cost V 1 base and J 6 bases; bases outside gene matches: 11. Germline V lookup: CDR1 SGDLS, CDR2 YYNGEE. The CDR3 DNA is TGTGCCAGCAGCGTATTTAGCGGGCCGGGACAGGGTAATTCACCCCTCCACTTT. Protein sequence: CASSVFSGPGQGNSPLHF.

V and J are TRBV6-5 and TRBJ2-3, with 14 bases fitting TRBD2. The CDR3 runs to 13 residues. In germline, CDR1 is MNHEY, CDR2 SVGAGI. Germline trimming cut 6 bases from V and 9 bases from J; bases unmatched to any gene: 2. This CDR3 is CASSGTSGGTQYF. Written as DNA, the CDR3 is TGTGCCAGCAGCGGGACTAGCGGGGGAACGCAGTATTTT.

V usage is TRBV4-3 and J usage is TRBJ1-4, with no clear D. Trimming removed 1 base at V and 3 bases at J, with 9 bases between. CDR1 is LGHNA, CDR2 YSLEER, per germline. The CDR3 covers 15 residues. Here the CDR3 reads CASSQANNPNEKLFF. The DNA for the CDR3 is TGCGCCAGCAGCCAAGCCAATAATCCTAATGAAAAACTGTTTTTT.

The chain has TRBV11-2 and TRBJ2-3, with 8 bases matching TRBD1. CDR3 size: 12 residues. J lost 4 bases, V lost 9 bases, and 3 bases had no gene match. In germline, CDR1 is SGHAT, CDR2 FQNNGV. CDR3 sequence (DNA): TGTGCCAGTACAGGGGGGTCAGATACGCAGTATTTT. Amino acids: CASTGGSDTQYF. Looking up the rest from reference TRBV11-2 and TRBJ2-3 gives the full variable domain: EAGVAQSPRYKIIEKRQSVAFWCNPISGHATLYWYQQILGQGPKLLIQFQNNGVVDDSQLPKDRFSAERLKGVDSTLKIQPAKLEDSAVYLCASTGGSDTQYFGPGTRLTVL.

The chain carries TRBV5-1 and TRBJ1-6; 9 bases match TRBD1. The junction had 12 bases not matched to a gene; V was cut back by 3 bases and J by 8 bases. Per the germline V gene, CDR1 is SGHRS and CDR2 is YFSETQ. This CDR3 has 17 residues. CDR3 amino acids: CASSSSTLGTGHSPLHF. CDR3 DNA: TGCGCCAGCAGCTCCTCAACCCTCGGGACAGGGCATTCACCCCTCCACTTT. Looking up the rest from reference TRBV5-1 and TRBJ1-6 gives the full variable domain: KAGVTQTPRYLIKTRGQQVTLSCSPISGHRSVSWYQQTPGQGLQFLFEYFSETQRNKGNFPGRFSGRQFSNSRSEMNVSTLELGDSALYLCASSSSTLGTGHSPLHFGNGTRLTVT.

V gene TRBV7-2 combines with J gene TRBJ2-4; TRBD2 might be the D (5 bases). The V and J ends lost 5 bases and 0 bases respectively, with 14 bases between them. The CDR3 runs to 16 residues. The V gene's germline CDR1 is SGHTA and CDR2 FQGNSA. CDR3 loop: CASSPDGLIAKNIQYF. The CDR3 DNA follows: TGTGCCAGCAGCCCGGACGGACTCATAGCCAAAAACATTCAGTACTTC.

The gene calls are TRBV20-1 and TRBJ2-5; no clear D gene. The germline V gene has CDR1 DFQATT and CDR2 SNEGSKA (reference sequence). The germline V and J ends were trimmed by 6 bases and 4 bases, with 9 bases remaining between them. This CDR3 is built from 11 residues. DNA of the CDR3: TGCAGTGCCAAAGGCGTAGAGACCCAGTACTTC. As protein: CSAKGVETQYF.

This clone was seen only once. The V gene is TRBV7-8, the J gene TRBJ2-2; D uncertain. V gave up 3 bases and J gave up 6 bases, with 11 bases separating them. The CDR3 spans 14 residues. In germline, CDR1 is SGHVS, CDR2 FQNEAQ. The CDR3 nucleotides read TGTGCCAGCAGCTTGATCGGGTACTCCGGGGAGCTGTTTTTT. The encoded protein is CASSLIGYSGELFF.

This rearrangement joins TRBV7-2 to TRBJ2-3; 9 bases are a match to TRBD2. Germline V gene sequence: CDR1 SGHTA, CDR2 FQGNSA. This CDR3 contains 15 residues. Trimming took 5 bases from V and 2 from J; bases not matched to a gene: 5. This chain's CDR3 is CASSIGTSSTDTQYF. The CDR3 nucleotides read TGTGCCAGCAGCATCGGGACTAGCTCCACAGATACGCAGTATTTT.

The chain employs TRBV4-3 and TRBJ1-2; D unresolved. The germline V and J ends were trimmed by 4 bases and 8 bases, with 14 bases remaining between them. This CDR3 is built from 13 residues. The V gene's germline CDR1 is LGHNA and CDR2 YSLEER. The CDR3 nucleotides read TGCGCCAGCAGCCTACAACCCCCACGGGGCTACACCTTC. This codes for CASSLQPPRGYTF.

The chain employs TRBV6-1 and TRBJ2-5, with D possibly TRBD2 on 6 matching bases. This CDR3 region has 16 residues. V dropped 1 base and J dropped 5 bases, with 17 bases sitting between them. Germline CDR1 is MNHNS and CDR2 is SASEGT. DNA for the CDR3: TGTGCCAGCAGTGAAGGGGGACCGGGGACTTGGGAGACCCAGTACTTC. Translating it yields CASSEGGPGTWETQYF.

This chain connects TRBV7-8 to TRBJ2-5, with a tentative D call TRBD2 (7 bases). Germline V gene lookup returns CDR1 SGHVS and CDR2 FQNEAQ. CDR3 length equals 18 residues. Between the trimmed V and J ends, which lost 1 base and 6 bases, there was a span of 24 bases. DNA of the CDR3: TGTGCCAGCAGCTTAGTAGGGGGGCGGGGGCCCTCCCCGAAGACCCAGTACTTC. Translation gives CASSLVGGRGPSPKTQYF.

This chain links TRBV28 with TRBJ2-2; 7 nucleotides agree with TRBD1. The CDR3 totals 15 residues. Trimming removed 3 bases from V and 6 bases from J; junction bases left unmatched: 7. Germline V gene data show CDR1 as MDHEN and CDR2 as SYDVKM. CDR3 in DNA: TGTGCCAGCAGTTTCCCCAGACAGGGAGCCGGGGAGCTGTTTTTT. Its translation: CASSFPRQGAGELFF. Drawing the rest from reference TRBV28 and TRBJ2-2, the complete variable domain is DVKVTQSSRYLVKRTGEKVFLECVQDMDHENMFWYRQDPGLGLRLIYFSYDVKMKEKGDIPEGYSVSREKKERFSLILESASTNQTSMYLCASSFPRQGAGELFFGEGSRLTVL.

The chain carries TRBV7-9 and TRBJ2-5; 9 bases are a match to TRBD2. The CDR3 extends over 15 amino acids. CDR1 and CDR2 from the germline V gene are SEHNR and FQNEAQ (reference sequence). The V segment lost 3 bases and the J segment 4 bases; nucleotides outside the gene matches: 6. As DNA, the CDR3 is TGTGCCAGCAGCTTTGCAGCGGGGGGCATAGAGACCCAGTACTTC. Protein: CASSFAAGGIETQYF.